This entry lists 10 T cell receptor beta chains sequenced from one sample in a study of OX40 agonist ivuxolimab in advanced cancers. The table came from immunoSEQ multiplex PCR; TCRdb's copy has only in-frame clones and leaves some out. In the table there are around 30,000 clones, roughly 84% of which are singletons. Material: CD4+ or CD8+ T cells sorted from blood, obtained in a trial of the OX40 agonist ivuxolimab. The receptors here all came from an adult with an advanced solid tumor such as melanoma, head and neck, liver or kidney cancer.

The chain uses TRBV9 and TRBJ2-7, with 7 bases identical to TRBD1. The CDR3 is 14 residues long. CDR1 is SGDLS, CDR2 YYNGEE, per germline. The junction had 7 bases not matched to a gene; V was cut back by 0 bases and J by 7 bases. The CDR3 spells CASSVGTGDGEQYF. The CDR3 nucleotides read TGTGCCAGCAGCGTAGGAACAGGGGATGGTGAGCAGTACTTC.

The V call is TRBV15, the J call TRBJ1-2, with D maybe TRBD1 (6 bases). Trimming took off 0 bases at V and 2 bases at J, with 10 bases between the two ends. The CDR3 spans 15 residues. The germline V gene has CDR1 LNHNV and CDR2 YYDKDF (reference sequence). In nucleotides, the CDR3 is TGTGCCACCAGCAGAGATCACAGGGAAAACTATGGCTACACCTTC. It is translated as CATSRDHRENYGYTF. Drawing the rest from reference TRBV15 and TRBJ1-2, the complete variable domain is DAMVIQNPRYQVTQFGKPVTLSCSQTLNHNVMYWYQQKSSQAPKLLFHYYDKDFNNEADTPDNFQSRRPNTSFCFLDIRSPGLGDTAMYLCATSRDHRENYGYTFGSGTRLTVV.

This clone has only one observation. This rearrangement joins TRBV7-8 to TRBJ2-1; D call uncertain. Trimming took 5 bases from V and 5 from J, leaving 16 bases between them. The CDR3 is 15 amino acids. In germline, CDR1 is SGHVS, CDR2 FQNEAQ. In DNA, the CDR3 is TGTGCCAGCAGCCCGTCCCGACAAGCAGACAATGAGCAGTTCTTC. This codes for CASSPSRQADNEQFF.

J is TRBJ1-2 and V is TRBV30; D gene ambiguous. Trimming cost V 1 base and J 2 bases, with 11 bases left between them. The CDR3 covers 14 residues. Per germline, CDR1 GTSNPN and CDR2 SVGIG (reference sequence). DNA of the CDR3: TGTGCCTGGAGTGACCCCCGGGCCAACTATGGCTACACCTTC. Its translation: CAWSDPRANYGYTF.

J is TRBJ1-6 and V is TRBV13, with no clear D. Per germline, CDR1 PRHDT and CDR2 FYEKMQ (reference sequence). This CDR3 has 16 residues. Deletions cut 2 bases from V and 5 bases from J, with 13 bases between. The chain's CDR3 is CASSLRAHGHNSPLHF. The CDR3 DNA is TGTGCCAGCAGCTTAAGGGCCCATGGGCATAATTCACCCCTCCACTTT.

This chain joins TRBV30 and TRBJ1-1; TRBD1 matches 9 bases. Trimming cost V 0 bases and J 6 bases; bases outside gene matches: 11. The CDR3 sequence is 16 residues long. Germline CDR1 GTSNPN, CDR2 SVGIG (reference sequence). CDR3 sequence: CAWSVTRGTGKPEAFF. Here the CDR3 DNA reads TGTGCCTGGAGTGTGACCCGCGGGACAGGGAAACCTGAAGCTTTCTTT.

The chain is built from TRBV6-6 and TRBJ2-7, with unresolved D. Per the germline V gene, CDR1 is MNHNY and CDR2 is SVGAGI (reference sequence). The CDR3 is 14 amino acids. Trimming removed 3 bases from V and 0 bases from J, with 9 bases in between. CDR3 DNA: TGTGCCAGCAGTTATGCCGAAAGCTCCTACGAGCAGTACTTC. Its translation: CASSYAESSYEQYF.

V and J are TRBV4-1 and TRBJ2-2; D might be TRBD2 (7 bases). This CDR3 is built from 15 residues. The ends were cut back, 1 base at V and 5 bases at J, with 11 bases in the middle. Germline V CDR1 and CDR2: MGHRA, YSYEKL. The CDR3 spells CASSQAGGGTGELFF. In DNA form, the CDR3 reads TGCGCCAGCAGCCAAGCGGGGGGCGGGACCGGGGAGCTGTTTTTT.

The CDR3 loop reads CASSLASGGYSYEQYF. The CDR3 nucleotides read TGTGCCAGCAGCTTAGCTAGCGGGGGTTACTCCTACGAGCAGTACTTC. The chain uses TRBV5-6 and TRBJ2-7; 10 nucleotides match TRBD2. J lost 0 bases, V lost 2 bases, and 5 bases had no gene match. In germline, CDR1 is SGHDT, CDR2 YYEEEE. This CDR3 is 16 amino acids long. Supplemented by reference TRBV5-6 and TRBJ2-7, the full variable domain reads DAGVTQSPTHLIKTRGQQVTLRCSPKSGHDTVSWYQQALGQGPQFIFQYYEEEERQRGNFPDRFSGHQFPNYSSELNVNALLLGDSALYLCASSLASGGYSYEQYFGPGTRLTVT.

This clone is a singleton in its sample. This chain uses TRBV13 with TRBJ2-1, with TRBD1 matching over 8 bases. The V gene's germline CDR1 is PRHDT and CDR2 FYEKMQ (reference sequence). The CDR3 totals 14 residues. The ends lost 2 bases at V and 7 bases at J; junction bases unmatched: 4. CDR3 bases: TGTGCCAGCAGCTTAAGGACAGGGACGAATGAGCAGTTCTTC. Residues: CASSLRTGTNEQFF. The variable domain in full, with the rest retrieved from reference TRBV13 and TRBJ2-1, is AAGVIQSPRHLIKEKRETATLKCYPIPRHDTVYWYQQGPGQDPQFLISFYEKMQSDKGSIPDRFSAQQFSDYHSELNMSSLELGDSALYFCASSLRTGTNEQFFGPGTRLTVL.